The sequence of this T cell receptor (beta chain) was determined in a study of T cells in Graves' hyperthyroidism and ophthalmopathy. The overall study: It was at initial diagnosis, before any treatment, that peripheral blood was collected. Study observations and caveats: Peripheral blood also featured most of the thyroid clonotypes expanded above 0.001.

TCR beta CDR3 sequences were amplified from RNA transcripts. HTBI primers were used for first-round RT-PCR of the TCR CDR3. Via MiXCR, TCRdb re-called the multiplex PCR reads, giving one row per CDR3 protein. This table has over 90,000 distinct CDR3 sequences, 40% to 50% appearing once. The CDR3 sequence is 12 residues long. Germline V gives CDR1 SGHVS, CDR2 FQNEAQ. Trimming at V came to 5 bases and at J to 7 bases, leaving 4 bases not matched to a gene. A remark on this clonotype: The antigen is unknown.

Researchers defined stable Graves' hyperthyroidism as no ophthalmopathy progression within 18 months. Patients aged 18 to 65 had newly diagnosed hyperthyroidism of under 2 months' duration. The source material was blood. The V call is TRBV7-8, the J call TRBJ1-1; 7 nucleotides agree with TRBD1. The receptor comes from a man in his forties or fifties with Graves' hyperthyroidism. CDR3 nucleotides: TGTGCCAGCAGCGCCCGGGACAGTGAAGCTTTCTTT. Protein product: CASSARDSEAFF.